This entry features one T cell receptor beta chain sequence. Its antigen has not been determined. Base-call qualities are not available, and no considerably larger clone is one nucleotide away. Distinct nucleotide sequences in the sample also encode this CDR3. This entry belongs to a study of blood T cell repertoires in COVID-19 (dated by TCRdb to the early 2020s). Concerning the study at large: Collaborator samples came from the United States, Italy and Spain and covered acute and convalescent phases of COVID-19. Nearly every sample came with metadata listing a de-identified subject ID, COVID-19 status, age in years and sex. Deeply sampled blood TCRbeta repertoires from subjects exposed to, actively infected with, or recovered from COVID-19 were included in the dataset. Samples came from the ongoing ImmuneRACE study (first 160 participants) plus 1,254 subjects from 6 global collaborators. The repertoires were released in a freely available public database meant as a resource for research on the immune response to SARS-CoV-2. HLA class I and class II types, where available, came from metadata supplied by the sample provider rather than from assay-based typing. The prospective study material was composed of cDNA or gDNA derived from T cells, B-cell-depleted T cells, or PBMCs.

The immunoSEQ Assay, a bias-controlled multiplex PCR, was used to amplify TCRbeta CDR3 regions from genomic DNA. On the authors' methods: Nucleated cell counts per sample were estimated from amplification of reference gene primers within the assay. Sequence reads were collapsed and filtered to measure the absolute abundance of every unique TCRbeta CDR3 rearrangement. For each sample, productive Simpson clonality was calculated by taking the square root of Simpson's diversity index across productive rearrangements. The source is immuneACCESS, and TCRdb retained only in-frame sequences with V and J called. Part of the clones is not carried over; for the studies checked, unresolved V genes explain less than half of this, and the remainder is unexplained. V, J and clone size reflect that table, while D and trimming were determined from the DNA. Within this sample are roughly 100,000 clones, with roughly 79% of them counted one time only. Roughly 9.4% of the sample is in the top ten clones.

On the study overall, not on this receptor specifically: The amount of clinical and demographic metadata varied by source and participant and was provided uncurated.

From the germline V gene (reference sequence), CDR1 is MNHEY and CDR2 is SMNVEV. V drops 8 bases and J drops 1 base, leaving 11 bases in between. Counted from cysteine to phenylalanine, this CDR3 has 13 amino acids. Here the CDR3 DNA is all that survives: 39 bases in frame from base 1. Whole blood was collected in K2EDTA tubes by collaborating institutions according to the institutions' own protocols. For TCRbeta analysis, collaborators shipped samples as frozen whole blood, isolated PBMCs, or DNA extracted from either of those sample types. The sequenced sample was peripheral blood. This sequence was found in a woman aged 70 to 79 with acute or convalescent COVID-19. The chain employs TRBV27 and TRBJ1-1; TRBD1 might be the D gene, on 5 matching bases. DNA sequence: TGTGCCAGCCGCCCTACAGGGAACACTGAAGCTTTCTTT. This codes for CASRPTGNTEAFF.